Listed below are T cell receptor beta chains from one sample, sequenced in a study of blood T cell repertoires in COVID-19. Sequencing was performed with immunoSEQ multiplex PCR; in TCRdb, only in-frame clones are kept and a portion is missing. The repertoire holds 200,000 to 250,000 clones, with 75% to 90% as singletons. Sequenced input: PBMCs or T cells enriched from blood (not recorded which). Receptor source: a woman in her twenties or thirties with acute COVID-19. CDR3s include the opening cysteine and the closing phenylalanine or tryptophan. The order of the fields is J gene, D gene, V gene, clone size, CDR3 protein, CDR3 DNA. D genes are given only for firm matches. For some rows the clone size is stated as once, few or many, or as a class when expanded; others skip it.

TRBJ1-2	NA	TRBV19	NA	CASSIDRSYGYTF	TGTGCCAGTAGTATTGACAGGTCCTATGGCTACACCTTC
TRBJ1-4	NA	TRBV5-1	NA	CASSPPAGNEKLFF	TGCGCCAGCAGCCCCCCCGCGGGAAATGAAAAACTGTTTTTT
TRBJ2-2	NA	TRBV4-1	NA	CASSQEGAEWAGELFF	TGCGCCAGCAGCCAAGAGGGGGCAGAATGGGCCGGGGAGCTGTTTTTT
TRBJ1-6	NA	TRBV3-1/TRBV3-2	NA	CASSRGNSPLHF	TGTGCCAGCAGCCGAGGAAATTCACCCCTCCACTTT
TRBJ1-4	TRBD1	TRBV7-2	NA	CASSLGTGVGEKLFF	TGTGCCAGCAGCTTGGGGACAGGGGTCGGCGAAAAACTGTTTTTT
TRBJ2-2	TRBD1	TRBV30	NA	CAWNPGTGAYTGELFF	TGTGCCTGGAACCCGGGGACAGGGGCATACACCGGGGAGCTGTTTTTT
TRBJ1-2	TRBD1	TRBV30	NA	CAWSTGAFSNYGYTF	TGTGCCTGGTCGACAGGGGCCTTCTCTAACTATGGCTACACCTTC
TRBJ1-1	NA	TRBV28	NA	CASSPLGDLDTEAFF	TGTGCCAGCAGTCCACTTGGGGACTTGGACACTGAAGCTTTCTTT
TRBJ1-1	TRBD1	TRBV2	NA	CASRSGTGITEAFF	TGTGCCAGCAGATCTGGGACAGGGATCACTGAAGCTTTCTTT
TRBJ2-1	TRBD2	TRBV27	few	CASTPLAGGSYNEQFF	TGTGCCAGCACTCCTCTAGCGGGAGGTTCCTACAATGAGCAGTTCTTC
TRBJ2-7	TRBD2	TRBV6-5	once	CASSYILAGVGEQYF	TGTGCCAGCAGTTACATACTAGCGGGGGTGGGCGAGCAGTACTTC
TRBJ1-5	NA	TRBV6-2/TRBV6-3	NA	CASSYPGALSNQPQHF	TGTGCCAGCAGTTACCCTGGGGCCCTCAGCAATCAGCCCCAGCATTTT
TRBJ2-1	TRBD1	TRBV9	once	CASSVDDRQGRNEQFF	TGTGCCAGCAGCGTAGACGATAGACAGGGTCGGAATGAGCAGTTCTTC
TRBJ2-3	NA	TRBV28	NA	CASRRRRGTDTQYF	TGTGCCAGCAGAAGGCGTCGGGGCACAGATACGCAGTATTTT
TRBJ2-3	NA	TRBV5-1	NA	CASSLAVGPAGATDTQYF	TGCGCCAGCAGCTTGGCCGTCGGACCGGCGGGGGCAACAGATACGCAGTATTTT
TRBJ2-5	NA	TRBV6-2/TRBV6-3	NA	CASSDTGGLIGEETQYF	TGTGCCAGCAGTGATACGGGGGGCCTAATCGGGGAAGAGACCCAGTACTTC
TRBJ2-7	TRBD2	TRBV6-5	NA	CASVSGRVFYEQYF	TGTGCCAGCGTAAGCGGGAGGGTCTTCTACGAGCAGTACTTC
TRBJ1-1	NA	TRBV30	once	CAWSKGGVTEAFF	TGTGCCTGGAGTAAGGGGGGGGTCACTGAAGCTTTCTTT
TRBJ2-7	NA	TRBV28	NA	CASALPQGPYEQYF	TGTGCCAGCGCGCTCCCCCAGGGCCCCTACGAGCAGTACTTC
TRBJ2-1	TRBD2	TRBV18	NA	CASSPGLASYNEQFF	TGTGCCAGCTCACCGGGACTAGCGTCCTACAATGAGCAGTTCTTC
TRBJ1-1	TRBD1	TRBV2	NA	CARRTGQNTEAFF	TGTGCCAGGCGGACAGGTCAGAACACTGAAGCTTTCTTT
TRBJ1-1	NA	TRBV10-3	once	CAISDFETSNTEAFF	TGTGCCATCAGCGACTTCGAGACTTCGAACACTGAAGCTTTCTTT
TRBJ2-6	NA	TRBV21-1	NA	CASSKDPLGRGSVSGANVLTF	TGTGCCAGCAGCAAAGACCCCCTGGGCAGGGGTTCAGTCTCTGGGGCCAACGTCCTGACTTTC
TRBJ2-7	TRBD1	TRBV15	NA	CATSRDRPLWQGAYEQYF	TGTGCCACCAGCAGAGACCGTCCTTTGTGGCAGGGGGCCTACGAGCAGTACTTC
TRBJ2-7	NA	TRBV27	NA	CASSRRKQTLAGSSEQYF	TGTGCCAGCAGCCGAAGGAAACAGACGCTCGCTGGATCCTCCGAGCAGTACTTC
TRBJ2-1	TRBD1	TRBV6-5	NA	CASIDRAHNEQFF	TGTGCCAGCATAGACAGGGCCCACAATGAGCAGTTCTTC
TRBJ2-7	TRBD2	TRBV6-2/TRBV6-3	NA	CASSPGLAGALRDEQYF	TGTGCCAGCAGTCCGGGACTAGCGGGAGCGTTGCGGGACGAGCAGTACTTC
TRBJ1-5	TRBD1	TRBV6-2/TRBV6-3	NA	CASSYWVDREGNQPQHF	TGTGCCAGCAGTTACTGGGTGGACAGGGAGGGTAATCAGCCCCAGCATTTT
TRBJ2-7	NA	TRBV4-2	NA	CASSQDSGGLGEQYF	TGTGCCAGCAGCCAAGATTCGGGCGGGCTGGGGGAGCAGTACTTC
TRBJ2-7	NA	TRBV5-1	NA	CASSSQGGMMYEQYF	TGCGCCAGCAGCAGTCAGGGGGGTATGATGTACGAGCAGTACTTC
TRBJ2-2	NA	TRBV21-1	many	CASSKGVAGREELFF	TGTGCCAGCAGCAAGGGGGTAGCGGGCCGAGAGGAGCTGTTTTTT
TRBJ1-4	TRBD1	TRBV28	NA	CASSLAGTANEKLFF	TGTGCCAGCAGTTTAGCCGGGACAGCTAACGAAAAACTGTTTTTT
TRBJ1-2	NA	TRBV27	NA	CASSLWGPDSNYGYTF	TGTGCCAGCAGTTTATGGGGGCCCGATTCTAACTATGGCTACACCTTC
TRBJ2-7	NA	TRBV25-1	NA	CASSDPERVGAYEQYF	TGTGCCAGCAGTGATCCTGAGAGGGTTGGGGCCTACGAGCAGTACTTC
TRBJ2-1	TRBD2	TRBV5-1	NA	CASSLVAGGPSLEQFF	TGCGCCAGCAGCTTGGTGGCGGGGGGGCCGTCATTGGAGCAGTTCTTC
TRBJ2-1	NA	TRBV3-1/TRBV3-2	NA	CASSQGSLGSGKTSSYNEQFF	TGTGCCAGCAGCCAAGGGTCCCTCGGTAGCGGCAAGACGAGCTCCTACAATGAGCAGTTCTTC
TRBJ1-2	TRBD1	TRBV11-3	NA	CASSPDRANGYTF	TGTGCCAGCAGTCCGGACAGGGCCAATGGCTACACCTTC
TRBJ2-7	NA	TRBV27	NA	CASSLGPAAYEQYF	TGTGCCAGCAGTTTAGGGCCCGCTGCCTACGAGCAGTACTTC
TRBJ1-4	NA	TRBV19	NA	CASRSRTNEKLFF	TGTGCCAGTAGGTCCAGAACAAATGAAAAACTGTTTTTT
TRBJ2-1	TRBD1	TRBV18	NA	CASSPRDRVDRNEQFF	TGTGCCAGCTCACCGAGGGACAGGGTCGATAGGAATGAGCAGTTCTTC
TRBJ2-3	TRBD2	TRBV7-6	NA	CASSLGSGGGTDTQYF	TGTGCCAGCAGCTTAGGTAGCGGGGGGGGCACAGATACGCAGTATTTT
TRBJ2-1	NA	TRBV2	once	CASSATHNEQFF	TGTGCCAGCAGTGCCACTCACAATGAGCAGTTCTTC
TRBJ2-1	NA	TRBV5-6	NA	CASSLALRYNEQFF	TGTGCCAGCAGCTTGGCTCTCAGATACAATGAGCAGTTCTTC
TRBJ1-1	NA	TRBV28	NA	CASSYRLEAFF	TGTGCCAGCAGTTACAGGCTTGAAGCTTTCTTT
TRBJ2-2	TRBD1	TRBV19	NA	CASSLGTGGEGAELFF	TGTGCCAGTAGTCTTGGGACAGGGGGCGAGGGAGCGGAGCTGTTTTTT
TRBJ2-5	TRBD1	TRBV29-1	NA	CSVPRGPDRETQYF	TGCAGCGTTCCGAGGGGGCCCGATAGGGAGACCCAGTACTTC
TRBJ1-2	NA	TRBV27	NA	CASSSRGMGYGYTF	TGTGCCAGCAGTTCGAGGGGGATGGGCTATGGCTACACCTTC
TRBJ2-7	NA	TRBV19	NA	CASSIDHFYRDSYEQYF	TGTGCCAGTAGTATAGATCATTTTTACAGAGACTCCTACGAGCAGTACTTC
TRBJ2-7	NA	TRBV6-1	NA	CASSDQTPGWIPSF	TGTGCCAGCAGTGACCAGACACCGGGGTGGATTCCGAGCTTC
TRBJ1-1	NA	TRBV7-2	NA	CASSFSTSGSGTEAFF	TGTGCCAGCAGCTTCTCAACGTCAGGGTCTGGCACTGAAGCTTTCTTT
TRBJ1-5	NA	TRBV12-2	few	CASRLSKLRGCNQPQHF	TGTGCAAGTCGCTTATCAAAACTCAGGGGTTGCAATCAGCCCCAGCATTTT
TRBJ2-1	NA	TRBV4-2	NA	CASSRARDEQFF	TGTGCCAGCAGCCGAGCTCGGGATGAGCAGTTCTTC
TRBJ2-7	NA	TRBV3-1/TRBV3-2	many	CASSQYNDRTYEQYF	TGTGCCAGCAGCCAATATAATGACAGGACATACGAGCAGTACTTC
TRBJ2-3	TRBD1	TRBV29-1	once	CSVAGQGTDTQYF	TGCAGCGTTGCGGGACAGGGAACAGATACGCAGTATTTT